The 19 T cell receptor beta chains reported below all come from one sample, sequenced in a study of T cell repertoires in cytomegalovirus infection. These receptors have no identified antigens. Each CDR3 protein is one row after TCRdb ran MiXCR on the reads. The table records some 500,000 distinct CDR3 sequences, over 35% of them present only once. The specimen comprised cultured PBMCs, sampled from culture after CMV antigen stimulation. The receptors originated from a human donor in good health (CMV status not recorded). Some clones in this sample may be carry-over from other donors' samples.

About this clonotype itself: One end of the junction is discordant with germline, which a read error may explain. The chain joins TRBV12-3 or TRBV12-4 to TRBJ2-7, with D perhaps matching TRBD1 (5 bases). This CDR3 comprises 13 residues. The DNA of the CDR3 is TGTGCCAGCAGTTTGGGGCAGACCTACGTGCAGTACTTC. It codes for CASSLGQTYVQYF.

The V and J genes are TRBV7-2 and TRBJ1-2; D is possibly TRBD1 (5 bases). V was clipped by 5 bases and J by 4 bases, with 11 bases between them. The CDR3 has 13 residues. Germline V CDR1 and CDR2: SGHTA, FQGNSA. The CDR3 nucleotides are TGTGCCAGCAGCCCAGGGACTACCTATGGCTACACCTTC. It encodes CASSPGTTYGYTF.

The chain is built from TRBV7-3 and TRBJ2-7; tentative D call: TRBD1 (6 bases). Trimming took 4 bases from V and 5 from J, leaving 9 bases between them. The CDR3 is 12 amino acids. In germline, CDR1 is SGHTA, CDR2 FQGTGA. Here the CDR3 DNA reads TGTGCCAGCAGCTATAGGACAGACGAGCAGTACTTC. It encodes CASSYRTDEQYF.

This clonotype turned up a few times. The chain links TRBV24-1 to TRBJ2-3; D is unresolved. This CDR3 is 12 amino acids long. The V gene lost 2 bases and the J gene lost 5 bases, with 4 bases spanning the gap. Germline CDR1 is KGHDR and CDR2 is SFDVKD. The CDR3 bases are TGTGCCACCAGTGATTCGGTAGATACGCAGTATTTT. This encodes CATSDSVDTQYF.

This clonotype was seen a few times. J is TRBJ2-5 and V is TRBV7-2, with 12 positions matching TRBD2. This CDR3 region has 16 residues. J gave up 4 bases and V 5 bases, and 8 bases lay outside the gene matches. Germline-derived CDR1 and CDR2 are SGHTA and FQGNSA. The CDR3 DNA reads TGTGCCAGCAGCAAGACTAGCGGGAGTAATTTAGAGACCCAGTACTTC. As protein: CASSKTSGSNLETQYF.

The chain recombines TRBV7-9 with TRBJ2-7; D call uncertain. The germline V gene has CDR1 SEHNR and CDR2 FQNEAQ (reference sequence). The CDR3 consists of 11 residues. Trimming took 6 bases from V and 9 from J, leaving 12 bases between them. The CDR3 loop is CASSLGPVQYF. The DNA for the CDR3 is TGTGCCAGCAGTCTAGGCCCCGTGCAGTACTTC.

The chain recombines TRBV7-2 with TRBJ2-1, with 12 positions matching TRBD2. The germline V gene has CDR1 SGHTA and CDR2 FQGNSA. V shed 5 bases, J shed 0 bases, and the junction held 17 bases outside the gene matches. This CDR3 is 21 amino acids long. The CDR3, as DNA: TGTGCCAGCAGCCCCCAAAGTAGGGCTAGCGGGGGGGTGAGCTCCTACAATGAGCAGTTCTTC. It codes for CASSPQSRASGGVSSYNEQFF.

In regard to this clonotype: The germline gene is not matched at one end of the junction; a read error may be the cause. This rearrangement joins TRBV14 to TRBJ1-2; D is ambiguous. Germline CDR1 reads SGHDN; CDR2 reads FVKESK. CDR3 length: 13 amino acids. CDR3 nucleotide sequence: TGTGCCAGCAGCCAAGACACAGTGACGAAGCTCTTCTTC. Amino acids: CASSQDTVTKLFF. The whole variable domain, remainder taken from reference TRBV14 and TRBJ1-2, is EAGVTQFPSHSVIEKGQTVTLRCDPISGHDNLYWYRRVMGKEIKFLLHFVKESKQDESGMPNNRFLAERTGGTYSTLKVQPAELEDSGVYFCASSQDTVTKLFFGSGTRLTVV.

The CDR3 nucleotides are TGTGCCAGCGAAAGACTGGGCGAGCAGTACTTC. This sequence encodes CASERLGEQYF. V and J are TRBV27 and TRBJ2-7; D remains unclear. The CDR3 loop spans 11 amino acids. Germline-derived CDR1 and CDR2 are MNHEY and SMNVEV (reference sequence). V was shortened by 8 bases and J by 6 bases, with 11 bases between the two germline ends.

The chain couples TRBV7-9 to TRBJ2-6; 8 bases agree with TRBD2. The junction had 6 bases not matched to a gene; V was cut back by 1 base and J by 1 base. Germline values: CDR1 SEHNR, CDR2 FQNEAQ (reference sequence). The CDR3 loop spans 18 amino acids. CDR3 in DNA: TGTGCCAGCAGCTTAGGCCCCGGGGGGGGGTCTGGGGCCAACGTCCTGACTTTC. Residues: CASSLGPGGGSGANVLTF. The full variable domain, its missing parts supplied by reference TRBV7-9 and TRBJ2-6, is DTGVSQNPRHKITKRGQNVTFRCDPISEHNRLYWYRQTLGQGPEFLTYFQNEAQLEKSRLLSDRFSAERPKGSFSTLEIQRTEQGDSAMYLCASSLGPGGGSGANVLTFGAGSRLTVL.

This rearrangement joins TRBV5-1 to TRBJ2-7, with 7 bases fitting TRBD1. Germline V gives CDR1 SGHRS, CDR2 YFSETQ. The CDR3 is 15 residues long. With V trimmed by 4 bases and J by 0 bases, 7 bases remained unmatched. The CDR3 sequence is CASSLGDRFSYEQYF. The CDR3 region has the DNA TGCGCCAGCAGCCTTGGGGACAGATTCTCCTACGAGCAGTACTTC.

This clonotype was counted a few times. This chain joins TRBV12-3 or TRBV12-4 and TRBJ1-1; D not certain. Trimming pared 4 bases from V and 4 bases from J, leaving 13 bases between. The CDR3 is 14 residues long. The CDR3 region is CASSSQVGLTEAFF. The CDR3 coding sequence is TGTGCCAGCAGTTCCCAGGTCGGGCTCACTGAAGCTTTCTTT.

The CDR3 sequence: CASSQDPGLRGGYTF. CDR3 coding DNA: TGTGCCAGCAGCCAAGACCCAGGGCTCAGAGGAGGCTACACCTTC. This sequence joins TRBV3-1 and TRBJ1-2, with a weak D call TRBD1 (5 bases). Trimming removed 0 bases from V and 8 bases from J, with 16 bases in between. CDR1 LGHDT and CDR2 YNNKEL come from the germline V gene (reference sequence). CDR3 length equals 15 residues. Supplemented by reference TRBV3-1 and TRBJ1-2, the full variable domain reads DTAVSQTPKYLVTQMGNDKSIKCEQNLGHDTMYWYKQDSKKFLKIMFSYNNKELIINETVPNRFSPKSPDKAHLNLHINSLELGDSAVYFCASSQDPGLRGGYTFGSGTRLTVV.

This rearrangement joins TRBV6-8 to TRBJ2-3, with a weak D call TRBD1 (6 bases). CDR1 is MNHGY, CDR2 SAAAGT, per germline. Trimming took off 2 bases at V and 10 bases at J, with 10 bases between the two ends. The CDR3 totals 12 residues. The CDR3 nucleotides read TGTGCCAGCAGTTACGGACAGCCGGCGCAGTATTTT. It encodes CASSYGQPAQYF.

The V gene is TRBV4-1, the J gene TRBJ2-2; D is perhaps TRBD1 or TRBD2 (7 bases each). Trimming shortened V by 10 bases and J by 5 bases, and 17 bases separated the two germline ends. The CDR3 runs 14 residues. From germline, CDR1 is MGHRA and CDR2 YSYEKL. The CDR3: CATAGTAGTGELFF. The CDR3, as DNA: TGCGCCACGGCCGGGACAGCGGGGACCGGGGAGCTGTTTTTT.

This clonotype turned up a few times. The gene calls are TRBV7-2 and TRBJ1-1; D unresolved. CDR3 length equals 13 residues. The germline CDR1 and CDR2 sequences are SGHTA and FQGNSA. The ends were cut back, 6 bases at V and 1 base at J, with 9 bases in the middle. DNA for the CDR3: TGTGCCAGCAGACGGGAACCGAACACTGAAGCTTTCTTT. Translated: CASRREPNTEAFF.

There are a few counts of this clonotype. The rearrangement uses TRBV19 and TRBJ2-7; D is perhaps TRBD2 (5 bases). Germline V gene data show CDR1 as LNHDA and CDR2 as SQIVND (reference sequence). V was shortened by 4 bases and J by 6 bases, with 16 bases between the two germline ends. The CDR3 has 14 residues. The chain's CDR3 is CASSTPGESSEQYF. The CDR3 region has the DNA TGTGCCAGTAGTACCCCTGGGGAGAGCTCCGAGCAGTACTTC.

This sequence joins TRBV4-3 and TRBJ2-1, with 7 nucleotides matching TRBD2. J was trimmed by 3 bases and V by 0 bases; bases with no gene match: 11. CDR1 LGHNA and CDR2 YSLEER come from the germline V gene. The CDR3 runs 18 residues. CDR3 DNA: TGCGCCAGCAGCCAAGATCTCGCGGGAGTCACCGGCTACAATGAGCAGTTCTTC. It yields the protein CASSQDLAGVTGYNEQFF.

In its sample, this clonotype was seen a few times. V and J are TRBV7-9 and TRBJ1-2; D is uncertain. V was pared by 1 base and J by 8 bases, with 17 bases between. This CDR3 region has 15 residues. The germline V gene encodes CDR1 SEHNR and CDR2 FQNEAQ (reference sequence). The chain's CDR3 is CASSLDSEPGRGYTF. The CDR3 DNA sequence: TGTGCCAGCAGCTTAGATTCGGAGCCCGGTCGAGGCTACACCTTC.